This TCR beta chain was retrieved from a study of cytomegalovirus exposure and HLA in healthy donors. General observations from the study: The authors enumerated over 150 TCR beta chains as linked to cytomegalovirus. The authors assumed roughly uniform sequencing depth across donors for presence/absence analyses. In an earlier analysis, about 90% or about 30%: the productive usage of most TCR beta V segments.

On this clone: Its antigen is currently unknown.

The ends were cut back, 2 bases at V and 0 bases at J, with 9 bases in the middle. CDR1 and CDR2 (germline): SGHDT, YYEEEE. The CDR3 spans 15 residues. The PCR used 60 Vbeta and 13 Jbeta primers. Clones were sequenced by immunoSEQ multiplex PCR, and TCRdb holds only the in-frame ones, with some missing. This table holds over 90,000 clones, around 78% found once. Sequenced input: PBMCs. The clonotype was recovered from a man in his forties in good health and CMV-seronegative. This chain joins TRBV5-6 and TRBJ1-5; no clear D gene. CDR3 sequence reads: CASSLTAVSNQPQHF. CDR3 bases: TGTGCCAGCAGCTTAACCGCAGTTAGCAATCAGCCCCAGCATTTT. The full variable domain, rest sourced from reference TRBV5-6 and TRBJ1-5, is DAGVTQSPTHLIKTRGQQVTLRCSPKSGHDTVSWYQQALGQGPQFIFQYYEEEERQRGNFPDRFSGHQFPNYSSELNVNALLLGDSALYLCASSLTAVSNQPQHFGDGTRLSIL.